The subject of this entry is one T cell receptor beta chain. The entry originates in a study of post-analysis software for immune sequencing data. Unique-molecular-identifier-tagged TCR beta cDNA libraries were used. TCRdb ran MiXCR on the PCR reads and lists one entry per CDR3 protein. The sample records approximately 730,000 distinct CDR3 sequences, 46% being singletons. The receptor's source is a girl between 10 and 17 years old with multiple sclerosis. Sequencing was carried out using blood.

This CDR3 is CSARDHTGGKYEQYF. The CDR3 nucleotides are TGCAGTGCTAGAGATCATACGGGGGGCAAGTACGAGCAGTACTTC. V is TRBV20-1 and J is TRBJ2-7; possibly TRBD2 for D (7 bases). V lost 0 bases, J lost 4 bases, and 16 bases lay in between. The germline gives CDR1 DFQATT, CDR2 SNEGSKA (reference sequence). The CDR3 covers 15 residues.